This passage covers 21 T cell receptor beta chains from one sample sequenced in a study of blood T cells in healthy people across ages. Together with a sample-barcoded 5' primer, a J-beta primer mix was included in a second PCR lasting about 6 to 11 cycles. TCRdb called the 5' RACE reads again in MiXCR, with one record for every CDR3 protein. Among 800,000 or so distinct CDR3 sequences listed, 46% were seen once. Sequencing used blood. These receptors were obtained from an older man in good health.

This clonotype was counted ten times or more. The chain combines TRBV18 with TRBJ2-1; the D gene could be TRBD1 or TRBD2 (5 bases each). The CDR3 length is 15 residues. The V end lost 1 base, the J end lost 0 bases, and 7 bases lay between the germline ends. Germline lookup yields CDR1 KGHSH and CDR2 LQKENI. CDR3 nucleotide sequence: TGTGCCAGCTCACCACGGGACCACTCCTACAATGAGCAGTTCTTC. It translates to CASSPRDHSYNEQFF. The full variable domain, rest sourced from reference TRBV18 and TRBJ2-1, is NAGVMQNPRHLVRRRGQEARLRCSPMKGHSHVYWYRQLPEEGLKFMVYLQKENIIDESGMPKERFSAEFPKEGPSILRIQQVVRGDSAAYFCASSPRDHSYNEQFFGPGTRLTVL.

Of note for this clonotype: One base away lies a much larger clone, so this may be a sequencing read error. This chain uses TRBV12-3 or TRBV12-4 with TRBJ2-5; D is unresolved. This CDR3 has 13 amino acids. Trimming pared 7 bases from V and 11 bases from J, leaving 20 bases between. This CDR3 reads CASTLGYYNEQYF. In DNA, the CDR3 is TGTGCCAGCACCCTAGGTTACTACAATGAGCAGTACTTC.

Points on this clonotype: The DNA is omitted, as the CDR3 cannot be located on it reliably, and the CDR3 follows TCRdb's listing. This sequence joins TRBV7-2 and TRBJ2-7; the DNA was not used to check the table's D call, TRBD2. Germline values: CDR1 SGHTA, CDR2 FQGNSA. The CDR3 length equals 13 residues, ends included. The CDR3 loop is CASSVGVGTSRYF.

The chain couples TRBV4-3 to TRBJ2-2; 7 bases align to TRBD1. CDR3 size: 15 residues. Trimming at V came to 1 base and at J to 7 bases, leaving 6 bases not matched to a gene. Germline assignment: CDR1 LGHNA and CDR2 YSLEER. CDR3 sequence (DNA): TGCGCCAGCAGCCAAGCGGCAGGGGGTGGCGGGGAGCTGTTTTTT. It encodes CASSQAAGGGGELFF.

V and J are TRBV12-3 or TRBV12-4 and TRBJ2-7; 8 nucleotides align to TRBD1. The J call could be wrong; TRBJ2-5 is a better fit for the DNA end. CDR3 length equals 13 residues. Here the CDR3 DNA reads TGTGCCAGCAGAGGGACAGGTGGAGAGACCCAGTACTTC. Amino acids: CASRGTGGETQYF.

The V gene is TRBV4-2, the J gene TRBJ2-6, with 7 bases that match TRBD1. The germline V gene encodes CDR1 LGHNA and CDR2 YNFKEQ. This CDR3 is built from 16 residues. V shed 5 bases, J shed 2 bases, and the junction held 6 bases outside the gene matches. The CDR3 DNA reads as TGTGCCAGCAGCAGCGGACAGGTTCCTGGGGCCAACGTCCTGACTTTC. Protein sequence: CASSSGQVPGANVLTF.

There are many counts of this clonotype. The chain joins TRBV27 to TRBJ2-6; D is perhaps TRBD1 (6 bases). The germline V and J ends were trimmed by 4 bases and 3 bases, with 19 bases remaining between them. Germline lookup yields CDR1 MNHEY and CDR2 SMNVEV (reference sequence). This CDR3 region has 18 residues. DNA of the CDR3: TGTGCCAGCAGTTCAGAAAAGGGGCCCAGGGGTGGGGCCAACGTCCTGACTTTC. Protein sequence: CASSSEKGPRGGANVLTF.

This clonotype was counted only a few times. The chain combines TRBV18 with TRBJ2-3; 7 bases fit TRBD2. V lost 3 bases and J lost 4; bases outside the gene matches: 4. The CDR3 has 14 amino acids. Per the germline V gene, CDR1 is KGHSH and CDR2 is LQKENI. The CDR3 nucleotides read TGTGCCAGCTCACCCGGGGACTACGCAGATACGCAGTATTTT. Translation: CASSPGDYADTQYF.

The chain is built from TRBV10-1 and TRBJ2-7; D is undetermined. In germline, CDR1 is WNHNN, CDR2 SYGVQD (reference sequence). The CDR3 is 14 residues long. V was cut by 0 bases and J by 9 bases, with 15 bases left in between. The CDR3 reads CASSESSDASLQYF. The CDR3 coding sequence is TGCGCCAGCAGTGAGTCGAGTGACGCGTCTCTGCAGTACTTC.

This chain connects TRBV27 to TRBJ1-5; D gene uncertain. V was pared by 6 bases and J by 3 bases, with 9 bases between. CDR1 and CDR2 from the germline V gene are MNHEY and SMNVEV (reference sequence). The CDR3 runs to 13 residues. CDR3 nucleotides: TGTGCCAGCAGCCCTCAACCCAATCAGCCCCAGCATTTT. Its protein is CASSPQPNQPQHF.

This chain links TRBV6-5 with TRBJ1-5; a possible D gene is TRBD1 (6 bases). CDR3 length equals 14 residues. Between the trimmed V and J ends, which lost 6 bases and 7 bases, there was a span of 16 bases. CDR1 is MNHEY and CDR2 is SVGAGI in the germline V gene. CDR3 protein: CASSNTGGIQPQHF. CDR3 nucleotides: TGTGCCAGCAGCAACACGGGGGGCATCCAGCCCCAGCATTTT.

The rearrangement links TRBV20-1 to TRBJ2-1; D is unclear. Germline loops: CDR1 DFQATT, CDR2 SNEGSKA (reference sequence). This CDR3 spans 11 amino acids. CDR3 in amino acids: CGELRYNEQFF. CDR3 DNA: TGCGGTGAGTTGAGATACAATGAGCAGTTCTTC.

The V and J genes are TRBV12-3 or TRBV12-4 and TRBJ2-2; 9 nucleotides align to TRBD2. V trimming: 5 bases; J trimming: 2 bases; junction bases outside the gene matches: 9. CDR3 length equals 17 residues. The CDR3 nucleotides are TGTGCCAGCAGTACCCCCGGGACTAGCTTTAACACCGGGGAGCTGTTTTTT. Protein product: CASSTPGTSFNTGELFF.

This chain joins TRBV12-3 or TRBV12-4 and TRBJ2-6; D gene unclear. The CDR3 has 14 residues. V gave up 6 bases and J gave up 1 base, with 7 bases separating them. Written as DNA, the CDR3 is TGTGCCAGCAGCCACCGTTCTGGGGCCAACGTCCTGACTTTC. Its translation: CASSHRSGANVLTF.

This chain links TRBV28 with TRBJ2-7; 12 bases match TRBD2. The CDR3 is made up of 17 amino acids. Germline CDR1 is MDHEN and CDR2 is SYDVKM. J lost 7 bases, V lost 5 bases, and 15 bases had no gene match. The CDR3 region is CASSERHFLAGGYEQYF. The CDR3 nucleotides read TGTGCCAGCAGTGAACGCCATTTTCTAGCGGGAGGGTATGAGCAGTACTTC.

This clonotype has at least ten counts. J is TRBJ2-1 and V is TRBV7-3; tentatively, D is TRBD1 (5 bases). Germline values: CDR1 SGHTA, CDR2 FQGTGA. Trimming stripped 5 bases from V and 7 bases from J, with 12 bases between. This CDR3 comprises 13 residues. CDR3 bases: TGTGCCAGCAGCCCGAACCAGGGAAATGAGCAGTTCTTC. This translates into CASSPNQGNEQFF. The full variable domain, completed using reference TRBV7-3 and TRBJ2-1, is GAGVSQTPSNKVTEKGKYVELRCDPISGHTALYWYRQSLGQGPEFLIYFQGTGAADDSGLPNDRFFAVRPEGSVSTLKIQRTERGDSAVYLCASSPNQGNEQFFGPGTRLTVL.

The chain couples TRBV7-2 to TRBJ2-1; D is unclear. The DNA end is more similar to TRBJ2-7, so the J call may be wrong. CDR1 and CDR2 from the germline V gene are SGHTA and FQGNSA. The length of the CDR3 is 15 residues. For the CDR3, the DNA is TGTGCCAGCAGCTTAGATGGGGAAGGCTACAATGAGCAGTACTTC. This translates into CASSLDGEGYNEQYF.

Points on this clonotype: Possible read error: a much larger clone is one base away. The chain uses TRBV20-1 and TRBJ2-5; TRBD2 might be the D (6 bases). The CDR3 consists of 10 residues. The V gene's germline CDR1 is DFQATT and CDR2 SNEGSKA (reference sequence). Here the CDR3 DNA reads TGCAGTGCTAGCCGGGAGACCCTGTACTTC. Its protein product is CSASRETLYF.

In its sample, this clonotype was seen a few times. The V gene is TRBV6-2 or TRBV6-3, the J gene TRBJ2-7; 11 nucleotides line up with TRBD1. CDR3 size: 15 residues. Losses at the gene ends were 4 bases for V and 5 bases for J; bases not matched to a gene: 7. Germline CDR1 is MNHEY and CDR2 is SVGEGT. The CDR3 region is CASSFGQGAMNEQYF. CDR3 sequence (DNA): TGTGCCAGCAGTTTCGGACAGGGGGCGATGAACGAGCAGTACTTC.

This clonotype appeared a few times. This chain joins TRBV28 and TRBJ2-1, with D unclear. Trimming left V 1 base short and J 4 bases short, with 17 bases between. Germline loops: CDR1 MDHEN, CDR2 SYDVKM. The CDR3 length is 17 residues. Here the CDR3 reads CASSLSFPDTTYNEQFF. In DNA, the CDR3 is TGTGCCAGCAGTTTATCCTTTCCAGATACAACTTACAATGAGCAGTTCTTC.

This clonotype has more than one count but fewer than ten. V gene TRBV4-1 combines with J gene TRBJ2-3; D is ambiguous. Germline V gives CDR1 MGHRA, CDR2 YSYEKL. CDR3 length: 16 residues. Trimming removed 0 bases from V and 0 bases from J, with 10 bases in between. CDR3 loop: CASSQDEDTSTDTQYF. CDR3 DNA sequence: TGCGCCAGCAGCCAAGATGAGGATACTAGCACAGATACGCAGTATTTT.